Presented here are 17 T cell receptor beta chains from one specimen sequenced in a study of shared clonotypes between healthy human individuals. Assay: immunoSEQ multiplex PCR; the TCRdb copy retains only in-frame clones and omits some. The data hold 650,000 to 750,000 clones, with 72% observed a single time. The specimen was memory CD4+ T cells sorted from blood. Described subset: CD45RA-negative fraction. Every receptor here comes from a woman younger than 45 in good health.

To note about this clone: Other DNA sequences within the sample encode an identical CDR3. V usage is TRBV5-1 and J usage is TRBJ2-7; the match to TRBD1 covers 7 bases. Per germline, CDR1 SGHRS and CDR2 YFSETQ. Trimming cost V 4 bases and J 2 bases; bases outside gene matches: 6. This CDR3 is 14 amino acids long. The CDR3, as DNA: TGCGCCAGCAGCGTGTCCGGGACAGCCTACGAGCAGTACTTC. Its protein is CASSVSGTAYEQYF.

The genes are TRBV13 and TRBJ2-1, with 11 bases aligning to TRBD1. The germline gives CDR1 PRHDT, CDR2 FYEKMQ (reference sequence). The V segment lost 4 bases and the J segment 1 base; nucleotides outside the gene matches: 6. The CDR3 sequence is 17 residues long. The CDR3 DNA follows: TGTGCCAGCAGCTCCCCCGGGACAGGGGGGTCCTACAATGAGCAGTTCTTC. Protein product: CASSSPGTGGSYNEQFF.

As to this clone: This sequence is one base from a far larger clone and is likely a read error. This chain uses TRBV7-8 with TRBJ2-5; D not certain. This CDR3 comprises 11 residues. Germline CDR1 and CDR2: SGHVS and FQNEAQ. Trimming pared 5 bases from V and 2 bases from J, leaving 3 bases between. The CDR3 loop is CASSQQETQYF. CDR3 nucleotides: TGTGCCAGCAGCCAACAAGAGACCCAGTACTTC.

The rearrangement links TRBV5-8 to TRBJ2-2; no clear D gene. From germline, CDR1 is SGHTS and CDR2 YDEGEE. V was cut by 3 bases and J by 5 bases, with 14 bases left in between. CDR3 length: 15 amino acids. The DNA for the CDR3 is TGTGCCAGCAGCTACTCTAGTGGGCGGACCGGGGAGCTGTTTTTT. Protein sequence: CASSYSSGRTGELFF.

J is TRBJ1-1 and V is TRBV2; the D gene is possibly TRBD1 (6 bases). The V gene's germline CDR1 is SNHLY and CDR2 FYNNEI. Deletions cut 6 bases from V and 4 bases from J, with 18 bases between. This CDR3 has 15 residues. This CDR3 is CASSKQGPEATEAFF. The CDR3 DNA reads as TGTGCCAGCAGCAAACAGGGTCCCGAGGCCACTGAAGCTTTCTTT.

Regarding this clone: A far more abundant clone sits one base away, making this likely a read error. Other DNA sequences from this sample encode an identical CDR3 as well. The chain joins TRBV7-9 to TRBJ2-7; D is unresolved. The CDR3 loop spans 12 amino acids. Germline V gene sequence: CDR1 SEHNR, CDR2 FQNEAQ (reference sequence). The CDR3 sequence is CASSLDPYEQYF. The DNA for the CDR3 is TGTGCTAGCAGCTTAGACCCCTACGAGCAGTACTTC.

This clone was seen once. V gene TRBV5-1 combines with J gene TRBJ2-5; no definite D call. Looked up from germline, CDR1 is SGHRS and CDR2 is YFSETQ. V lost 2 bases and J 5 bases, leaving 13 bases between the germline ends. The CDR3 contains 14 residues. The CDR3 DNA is TGCGCCAGCAGCTTATCGTTGGGTTTGGAGACCCAGTACTTC. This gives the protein CASSLSLGLETQYF. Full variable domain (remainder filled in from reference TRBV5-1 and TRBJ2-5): KAGVTQTPRYLIKTRGQQVTLSCSPISGHRSVSWYQQTPGQGLQFLFEYFSETQRNKGNFPGRFSGRQFSNSRSEMNVSTLELGDSALYLCASSLSLGLETQYFGPGTRLLVL.

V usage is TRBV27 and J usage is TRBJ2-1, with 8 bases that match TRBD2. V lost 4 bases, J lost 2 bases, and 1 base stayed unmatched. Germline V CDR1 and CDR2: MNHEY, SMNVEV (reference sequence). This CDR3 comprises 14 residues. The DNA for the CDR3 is TGTGCCAGCAGTTCCGGGAGGGCCTACAATGAGCAGTTCTTC. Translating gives CASSSGRAYNEQFF.

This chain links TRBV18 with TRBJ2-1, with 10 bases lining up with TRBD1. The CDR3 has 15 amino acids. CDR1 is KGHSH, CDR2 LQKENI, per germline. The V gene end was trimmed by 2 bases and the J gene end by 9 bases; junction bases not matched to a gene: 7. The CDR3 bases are TGTGCCAGCTCACCAGTTGGACAGGGGGTTCTTGAGCAGTTCTTC. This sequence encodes CASSPVGQGVLEQFF.

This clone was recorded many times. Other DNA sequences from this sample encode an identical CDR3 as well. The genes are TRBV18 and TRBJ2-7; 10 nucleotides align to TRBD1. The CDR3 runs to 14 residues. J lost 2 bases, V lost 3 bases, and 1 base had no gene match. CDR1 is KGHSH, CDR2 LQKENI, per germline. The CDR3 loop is CASSPGQGAYEQYF. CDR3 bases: TGTGCCAGCTCACCTGGACAGGGGGCCTACGAGCAGTACTTC. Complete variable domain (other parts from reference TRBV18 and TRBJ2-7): NAGVMQNPRHLVRRRGQEARLRCSPMKGHSHVYWYRQLPEEGLKFMVYLQKENIIDESGMPKERFSAEFPKEGPSILRIQQVVRGDSAAYFCASSPGQGAYEQYFGPGTRLTVT.

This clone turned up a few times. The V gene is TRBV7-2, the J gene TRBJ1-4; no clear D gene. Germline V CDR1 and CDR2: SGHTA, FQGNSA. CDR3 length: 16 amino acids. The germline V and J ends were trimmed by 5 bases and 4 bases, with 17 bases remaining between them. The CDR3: CASSPGSATINEKLFF. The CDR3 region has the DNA TGTGCCAGCAGCCCGGGGTCGGCCACGATTAATGAAAAACTGTTTTTT.

CDR3 protein: CSVPRATGELFF. As DNA, the CDR3 is TGCAGCGTCCCCAGGGCCACCGGGGAGCTGTTTTTT. This chain uses TRBV29-1 with TRBJ2-2; TRBD1 might be the D (5 bases). The germline CDR1 and CDR2 sequences are SQVTM and ANQGSEA. The germline V and J ends were trimmed by 6 bases and 4 bases, with 9 bases remaining between them. CDR3 length: 12 residues.

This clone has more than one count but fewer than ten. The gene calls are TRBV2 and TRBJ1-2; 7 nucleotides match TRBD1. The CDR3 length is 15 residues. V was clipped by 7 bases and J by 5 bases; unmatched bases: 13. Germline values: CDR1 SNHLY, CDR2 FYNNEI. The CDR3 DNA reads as TGTGCCAGCAAGGGACAGAGGATAATCACTTATGGCTACACCTTC. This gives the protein CASKGQRIITYGYTF.

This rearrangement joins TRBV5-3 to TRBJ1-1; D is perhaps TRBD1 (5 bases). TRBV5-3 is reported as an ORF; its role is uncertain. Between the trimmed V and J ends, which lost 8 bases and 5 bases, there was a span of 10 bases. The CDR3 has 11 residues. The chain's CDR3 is CARAGRTEAFF. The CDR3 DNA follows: TGTGCCAGGGCAGGGAGGACTGAAGCTTTCTTT.

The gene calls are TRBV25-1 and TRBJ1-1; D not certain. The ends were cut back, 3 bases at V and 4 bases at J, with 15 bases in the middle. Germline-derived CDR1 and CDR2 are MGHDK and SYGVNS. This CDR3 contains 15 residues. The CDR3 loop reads CASSDARLGPTEAFF. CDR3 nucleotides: TGTGCCAGCAGTGACGCTAGGCTCGGGCCCACTGAAGCTTTCTTT.

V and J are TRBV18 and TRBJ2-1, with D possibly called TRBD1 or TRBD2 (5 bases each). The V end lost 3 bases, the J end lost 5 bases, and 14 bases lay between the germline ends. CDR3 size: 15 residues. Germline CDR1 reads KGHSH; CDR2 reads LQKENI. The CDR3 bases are TGTGCCAGCTCACCCGATCTCCCGGGACACAATGAGCAGTTCTTC. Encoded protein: CASSPDLPGHNEQFF.

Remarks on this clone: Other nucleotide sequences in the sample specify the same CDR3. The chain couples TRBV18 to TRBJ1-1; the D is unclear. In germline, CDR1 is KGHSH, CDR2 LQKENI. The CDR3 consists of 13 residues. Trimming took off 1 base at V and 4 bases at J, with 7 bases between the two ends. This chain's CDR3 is CASSPRGGTEAFF. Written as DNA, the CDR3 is TGTGCCAGCTCACCACGGGGTGGCACTGAAGCTTTCTTT.